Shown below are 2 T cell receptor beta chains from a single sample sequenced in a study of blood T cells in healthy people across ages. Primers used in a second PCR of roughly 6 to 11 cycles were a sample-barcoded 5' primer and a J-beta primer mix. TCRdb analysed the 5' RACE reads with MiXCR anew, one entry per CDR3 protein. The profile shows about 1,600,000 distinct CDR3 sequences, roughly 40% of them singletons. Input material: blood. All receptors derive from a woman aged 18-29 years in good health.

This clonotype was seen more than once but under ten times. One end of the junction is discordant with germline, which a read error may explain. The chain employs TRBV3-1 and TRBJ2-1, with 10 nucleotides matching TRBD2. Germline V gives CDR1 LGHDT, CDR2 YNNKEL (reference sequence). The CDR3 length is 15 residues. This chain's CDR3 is CASSRLTSGTNEQFF. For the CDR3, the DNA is TGTGCCAGTAGCCGTCTCACTAGCGGGACTAATGAGCAGTTCTTC.

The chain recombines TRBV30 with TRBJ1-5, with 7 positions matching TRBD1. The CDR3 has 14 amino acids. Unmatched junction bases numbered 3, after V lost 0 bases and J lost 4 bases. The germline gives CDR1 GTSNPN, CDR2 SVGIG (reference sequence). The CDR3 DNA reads TGTGCCTGGAGTGTAGAGACAGGGAATCAGCCCCAGCATTTT. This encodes CAWSVETGNQPQHF.